This T cell receptor (beta chain) was obtained from a study of blood T cell repertoires in COVID-19. V gave up 0 bases and J gave up 5 bases, with 11 bases separating them. CDR3 length: 14 amino acids. Germline loops: CDR1 SGDLS, CDR2 YYNGEE. Original processing methods: Amplification from reference gene primers served as the basis for estimated nucleated cell counts. The assay was immunoSEQ multiplex PCR, and TCRdb's table has in-frame clones only and misses some. V and J calls and clone size are given by that table; D and trimming were obtained from the DNA. This table has some 490,000 clones, 75% to 90% appearing once. Allocation to cohorts depended on clinical history reported by the participants. Two negative PCRs, clearance, or symptom resolution characterized the recovered Cohort 3 donors.

The chain couples TRBV9 to TRBJ1-2; D ambiguous. Sequenced: PBMCs or T cells enriched from blood (not recorded which). This TCR came from a woman in her fifties or sixties who had recovered from COVID-19. CDR3 DNA sequence: TGTGCCAGCAGCGTAGAAATGGGCTGGTATGGCTACACCTTC. Protein product: CASSVEMGWYGYTF.